This TCR beta chain comes out of a study of blood T cell repertoires in COVID-19. Study details: PBMCs, B-cell-depleted T cells, or T cells provided the cDNA or gDNA that made up the material.

Clones were read by immunoSEQ multiplex PCR, and TCRdb kept only the in-frame ones, dropping some. Of 250,000 to 350,000 clones listed, about 91% are singletons. Sequencing was done on a sample of peripheral blood. This TCR was sampled from a woman aged 25 to 39 who had recovered from COVID-19.

This chain's CDR3 is CAWSVYGTGELFF. In nucleotides, the CDR3 is TGTGCCTGGAGTGTATACGGCACCGGGGAGCTGTTTTTT. The V and J genes are TRBV30 and TRBJ2-2; D not resolved. Deletions cut 0 bases from V and 4 bases from J, with 6 bases between. Per the germline V gene, CDR1 is GTSNPN and CDR2 is SVGIG (reference sequence). The CDR3 has 13 amino acids.